This T cell receptor beta chain appears in the sequencing data of a study of OX40 agonist ivuxolimab in advanced cancers. Sequencing used immunoSEQ multiplex PCR; TCRdb keeps in-frame clones, though not all of them. The sample yields more than 25,000 clones, approximately 86% seen once. Trimming cost V 1 base and J 5 bases; bases outside gene matches: 5. CDR1 MGHRA and CDR2 YSYEKL come from the germline V gene. This CDR3 is built from 15 residues. The clonotype was recovered from an adult with an advanced solid tumor such as melanoma, head and neck, liver or kidney cancer. This rearrangement joins TRBV4-1 to TRBJ2-1; TRBD2 aligns across 7 bases. The starting material was CD4+ or CD8+ T cells sorted from blood, obtained in a trial of the OX40 agonist ivuxolimab. The CDR3 region has the DNA TGCGCCAGCAGCCAAGTGGAGCGGGACCACAATGAGCAGTTCTTC. It specifies CASSQVERDHNEQFF.